This T cell receptor (beta chain) was captured in a study of monozygotic twins with inflammatory bowel disease. As for this clonotype: Its specificity is not known.

The study, taken as a whole, reports: IBD patients showed reduced TCRbeta diversity (inverse Simpson) versus healthy co-twins.

Blood samples, whole and unsorted for T cells, yielded the isolated total RNA. The germline V gene encodes CDR1 LNHDA and CDR2 SQIVND (reference sequence). CDR3 length: 12 amino acids. TCRdb reworked the 5' RACE reads into one entry per CDR3 protein, no DNA. The sample has about 210,000 distinct CDR3 sequences. This sequence originates from a human donor with ulcerative colitis or Crohn's disease, or a healthy co-twin of an affected twin (not recorded which). What was sequenced was blood. The gene calls are TRBV19 and TRBJ2-2; with no DNA, the TCRdb D assignment of TRBD1 cannot be verified. The CDR3 sequence is CAAGIGTGELFF.